The 27 T cell receptor beta chains presented below share a single source sample, sequenced in a study of T cells in localized non-small cell lung cancer. The protocol was immunoSEQ multiplex PCR, while the TCRdb copy is restricted to in-frame clones and leaves out a portion. The data hold fewer than 1,500 clones, with around a fifth observed a single time. The material was normal lung tissue next to the tumor, obtained before any cancer treatment. The receptors shown here come from a woman aged 35-75 years with stage I lung adenocarcinoma.

This clone is medium-sized. The J gene is TRBJ2-5, the V gene TRBV11-3, with D tentatively TRBD2 (6 bases). Germline V gene sequence: CDR1 SGHNT, CDR2 YENEEA. This CDR3 is built from 14 residues. V lost 3 bases to trimming and J lost 2 bases, with 10 bases between them. The DNA of the CDR3 is TGTGCCAGCAGCTTGACTAGATCACAAGAGACCCAGTACTTC. This codes for CASSLTRSQETQYF.

The chain joins TRBV14 to TRBJ2-6; tentative D call: TRBD1 (8 bases). This CDR3 has 19 residues. CDR1 is SGHDN and CDR2 is FVKESK in the germline V gene. V lost 4 bases to trimming and J lost 1 base, with 20 bases between them. The CDR3 DNA reads as TGTGCCAGCAGCCGCGACAGGGGAGGGATTGTGTCTGGGGCCAACGTCCTGACTTTC. Translation gives CASSRDRGGIVSGANVLTF.

V is TRBV6-8 and J is TRBJ2-7, with 11 nucleotides matching TRBD1. The CDR3 sequence is 14 residues long. The V gene's germline CDR1 is MNHGY and CDR2 SAAAGT. The J segment lost 4 bases and the V segment lost 10 bases, leaving 9 bases of the junction unmatched. CDR3 bases: TGTGCCATCGCCTCCCGGGACAGGGGGTACGAGCAGTACTTC. The encoded protein is CAIASRDRGYEQYF.

This rearrangement joins TRBV11-3 to TRBJ2-3; TRBD1 aligns across 8 bases. There are 16 residues in the CDR3. V lost 5 bases, J lost 1 base, and 8 bases stayed unmatched. Germline V CDR1 and CDR2: SGHNT, YENEEA. This CDR3 is CASSLETGEGTDTQYF. Here the CDR3 DNA reads TGTGCCAGCAGCCTCGAGACAGGGGAGGGCACAGATACGCAGTATTTT.

This clone has only a few counts. The gene calls are TRBV9 and TRBJ2-3; 13 bases agree with TRBD2. Germline V gene sequence: CDR1 SGDLS, CDR2 YYNGEE. V lost 4 bases, J lost 6 bases, and 8 bases stayed unmatched. The CDR3 is made up of 16 amino acids. The CDR3 sequence: CASSPPGLAGQDTQYF. The CDR3 DNA is TGTGCCAGCAGCCCACCGGGACTAGCGGGGCAGGATACGCAGTATTTT.

There are a few counts of this clone. V usage is TRBV11-3 and J usage is TRBJ2-1; 16 nucleotides match TRBD2. The CDR3 length is 16 residues. The junction had 5 bases not matched to a gene; V was cut back by 5 bases and J by 7 bases. CDR1 SGHNT and CDR2 YENEEA come from the germline V gene. The DNA of the CDR3 is TGTGCCAGCAGCAGGGGACTAGCGGGAGGGGGGAATGAGCAGTTCTTC. Protein: CASSRGLAGGGNEQFF.

V usage is TRBV29-1 and J usage is TRBJ1-2; 12 bases agree with TRBD1. After removal of 5 bases from V and 4 bases from J, the junction contained 8 bases not matched to a gene. There are 15 residues in the CDR3. CDR1 and CDR2 from the germline V gene are SQVTM and ANQGSEA. The CDR3 here is CSVTGQGAGGYGYTF. CDR3 bases: TGCAGCGTTACGGGACAGGGGGCAGGGGGCTATGGCTACACCTTC.

This clone was seen a few times. V and J are TRBV6-7 and TRBJ2-3; TRBD1 might be the D (6 bases). TRBV6-7 is classed as an ORF, of uncertain function. The CDR3 runs 13 residues. Deletions cut 7 bases from V and 1 base from J, with 9 bases between. The chain's CDR3 is CASTDSGTDTQYF. The CDR3 DNA sequence: TGTGCCAGCACGGACAGCGGCACAGATACGCAGTATTTT.

The chain uses TRBV30 and TRBJ1-5; D gene ambiguous. V was shortened by 5 bases and J by 7 bases, with 15 bases between the two germline ends. Germline assignment: CDR1 GTSNPN and CDR2 SVGIG (reference sequence). This CDR3 has 13 residues. The CDR3: CAWDTRWGQPQHF. CDR3 bases: TGTGCCTGGGACACCCGGTGGGGACAGCCCCAGCATTTT.

This clone came up a few times. The chain links TRBV9 to TRBJ2-7; 7 bases agree with TRBD2. This CDR3 has 14 amino acids. CDR1 SGDLS and CDR2 YYNGEE come from the germline V gene. After removal of 1 base from V and 2 bases from J, the junction contained 3 bases not matched to a gene. The CDR3 DNA is TGTGCCAGCAGCGTATCTAGCGGAGCCTACGAGCAGTACTTC. It codes for CASSVSSGAYEQYF.

The gene calls are TRBV11-3 and TRBJ2-7, with D possibly called TRBD1 or TRBD2 (6 bases each). The ends were cut back, 5 bases at V and 0 bases at J, with 20 bases in the middle. The CDR3 has 17 residues. CDR1 and CDR2 (germline): SGHNT, YENEEA. CDR3 DNA sequence: TGTGCCAGCAGCCCGTCTGGGGGCGGGGTGACCTCCTACGAGCAGTACTTC. It codes for CASSPSGGGVTSYEQYF.

The V call is TRBV19, the J call TRBJ1-2; tentatively, D is TRBD1 (6 bases). With 3 bases removed from V and 4 bases from J, the gap between germline ends came to 12 bases. The CDR3 has 14 amino acids. Germline V CDR1 and CDR2: LNHDA, SQIVND (reference sequence). CDR3 protein: CASSIGGGSYGYTF. Here the CDR3 DNA reads TGTGCCAGTAGTATCGGCGGGGGCAGCTATGGCTACACCTTC.

The chain is built from TRBV11-3 and TRBJ2-5; tentatively, D is TRBD2 (5 bases). Deletions cut 5 bases from V and 1 base from J, with 11 bases between. The CDR3 is made up of 14 amino acids. Germline loops: CDR1 SGHNT, CDR2 YENEEA. The DNA of the CDR3 is TGTGCCAGCAGCCCCAGGAGGTCCCAAGAGACCCAGTACTTC. Its translation: CASSPRRSQETQYF.

This clone was detected a few times. The chain employs TRBV11-3 and TRBJ2-1, with TRBD1 identical over 9 bases. Germline V gene sequence: CDR1 SGHNT, CDR2 YENEEA. V was clipped by 5 bases and J by 6 bases; unmatched bases: 8. The CDR3 spans 15 residues. The DNA of the CDR3 is TGTGCCAGCAGCCCCGGGACAGGGCTCGTCAATGAGCAGTTCTTC. Its protein is CASSPGTGLVNEQFF.

This clone was detected a few times. This sequence joins TRBV11-3 and TRBJ1-1; D perhaps matches TRBD1 (5 bases). Germline CDR1 SGHNT, CDR2 YENEEA. The CDR3 consists of 15 residues. Trimming took 1 base from V and 11 from J, leaving 20 bases between them. CDR3 nucleotide sequence: TGTGCCAGCAGCTTAGGGGGCGCTGACATTGCTGGGGCTTTCTTT. Translated: CASSLGGADIAGAFF.

This clone was seen a few times. The chain couples TRBV6-8 to TRBJ2-5, with TRBD2 identical over 15 bases. Germline CDR1 is MNHGY and CDR2 is SAAAGT. V shed 5 bases and J 1 base; nucleotides not matched to a gene: 2. The CDR3 has 16 residues. The CDR3 bases are TGTGCCAGCAGTGAGGGACTAGCGGGGGGCCAAGAGACCCAGTACTTC. This translates into CASSEGLAGGQETQYF.

V gene TRBV7-2 combines with J gene TRBJ1-1; 7 bases map to TRBD1. CDR1 is SGHTA and CDR2 is FQGNSA in the germline V gene. The CDR3 sequence is 13 residues long. Trimming took 6 bases from V and 4 from J; bases not matched to a gene: 5. CDR3 residues: CASRAAGGTEAFF. The CDR3 bases are TGTGCCAGCAGGGCCGCAGGGGGCACTGAAGCTTTCTTT.

The chain is built from TRBV28 and TRBJ2-7; the match to TRBD1 covers 8 bases. Germline CDR1 reads MDHEN; CDR2 reads SYDVKM. CDR3 length: 16 amino acids. The junction had 9 bases not matched to a gene; V was cut back by 2 bases and J by 3 bases. CDR3 DNA sequence: TGTGCCAGCAGTTTACGGGTGGGACAGGCCTTCTACGAGCAGTACTTC. This gives the protein CASSLRVGQAFYEQYF.

For the CDR3, the DNA is TGTGCCAGTAGTATAAGAGCCACTGTAAACACCGGGGAGCTGTTTTTT. Amino acid sequence: CASSIRATVNTGELFF. The chain is built from TRBV19 and TRBJ2-2; no clear D gene. The CDR3 consists of 16 residues. The germline gives CDR1 LNHDA, CDR2 SQIVND (reference sequence). Trimming stripped 2 bases from V and 2 bases from J, with 12 bases between.

The chain couples TRBV6-8 to TRBJ1-5; D is unresolved. V gave up 0 bases and J gave up 7 bases, with 7 bases separating them. Germline V lookup: CDR1 MNHGY, CDR2 SAAAGT. This CDR3 contains 13 residues. The CDR3 region is CASSYSTSQPQHF. CDR3 nucleotide sequence: TGTGCCAGCAGTTACTCGACATCACAGCCCCAGCATTTT.

This clone was found a few times. CDR3: CASSQEAGTEAFF. The CDR3 region has the DNA TGCGCCAGCAGCCAAGAAGCGGGGACTGAAGCTTTCTTT. The chain recombines TRBV23-1 with TRBJ1-1, with D uncertain. TRBV23-1 is an ORF for which the function is uncertain. The CDR3 runs 13 residues. With 6 bases removed from V and 5 bases from J, the gap between germline ends came to 13 bases.

This chain uses TRBV19 with TRBJ2-3, with a possible D match to TRBD2 (5 bases). CDR3 length: 16 residues. CDR1 and CDR2 from the germline V gene are LNHDA and SQIVND (reference sequence). V was pared by 5 bases and J by 0 bases, with 15 bases between. CDR3 sequence reads: CASSFLRGGSTDTQYF. For the CDR3, the DNA is TGTGCCAGTAGTTTCCTACGCGGAGGTAGCACAGATACGCAGTATTTT.

This rearrangement joins TRBV9 to TRBJ2-2, with D possibly matching TRBD1 (6 bases). Germline V gives CDR1 SGDLS, CDR2 YYNGEE. Trimming removed 3 bases from V and 3 bases from J, with 21 bases in between. The CDR3 contains 18 residues. CDR3 nucleotide sequence: TGTGCCAGCAGCGGATCAGGGGAAAAGGGATTCGACACCGGGGAGCTGTTTTTT. It specifies CASSGSGEKGFDTGELFF.

There are a few counts of this clone. The chain carries TRBV10-3 and TRBJ1-5, with D unresolved. Germline V CDR1 and CDR2: ENHRY, SYGVKD. CDR3 length: 15 residues. The V and J ends lost 1 base and 6 bases respectively, with 13 bases between them. The CDR3 bases are TGTGCCATCAGTGAGTACCAGGCCGAAGGTCAGCCCCAGCATTTT. This codes for CAISEYQAEGQPQHF.

Within the sample, this clone is medium-sized. The chain has TRBV11-3 and TRBJ2-3; a possible D gene is TRBD2 (6 bases). Germline CDR1 SGHNT, CDR2 YENEEA. CDR3 length: 15 residues. The V end lost 2 bases, the J end lost 1 base, and 10 bases lay between the germline ends. The CDR3 loop is CASSLNSGGTDTQYF. CDR3 in DNA: TGTGCCAGCAGCTTAAATAGCGGCGGCACAGATACGCAGTATTTT. The whole variable domain, remainder taken from reference TRBV11-3 and TRBJ2-3, is EAGVVQSPRYKIIEKKQPVAFWCNPISGHNTLYWYLQNLGQGPELLIRYENEEAVDDSQLPKDRFSAERLKGVDSTLKIQPAELGDSAVYLCASSLNSGGTDTQYFGPGTRLTVL.

This clone rates as medium-sized. The chain joins TRBV4-1 to TRBJ2-3, with D uncertain. Germline V gene data show CDR1 as MGHRA and CDR2 as YSYEKL. V lost 3 bases to trimming and J lost 0 bases, with 7 bases between them. CDR3 length equals 14 residues. CDR3 sequence (DNA): TGCGCCAGCAGCCACGCCGGCAGCACAGATACGCAGTATTTT. The encoded protein is CASSHAGSTDTQYF.

This clone was detected a few times. The CDR3 is cut off 1 residue early in the read; its end comes from the germline J gene. V gene TRBV6-1 combines with J gene TRBJ1-1; D gene unclear. The CDR3 length is 13 residues. From germline, CDR1 is MNHNS and CDR2 SASEGT. The V end was cut by 0 bases, the J end by 4 bases, with 6 bases between. Here the CDR3 reads CASSEARGTEAFF. The CDR3 bases that were read are TGTGCCAGCAGTGAAGCGCGGGGCACTGAAGCTTTC.